This TCR beta chain was observed in a study of blood T cell repertoires in COVID-19. Across the study: Spain, Italy and the United States supplied samples that represented acute and convalescent COVID-19. T cells, B-cell-depleted T cells, or PBMCs supplied cDNA or gDNA.

Original analysis: Estimation of nucleated cell counts was performed using reference gene primer amplification. TCRdb's copy holds only in-frame clones and misses some; the assay was immunoSEQ multiplex PCR. From that table come the V and J calls and clone size; the DNA was used to work out D and trimming. Of some 400,000 clones listed, approximately 90% are singletons. Recovered participants had two consecutive negative NP/OP PCR tests, healthcare professional clearance, or symptom resolution. This CDR3 has 15 amino acids. Germline CDR1 MNHEY, CDR2 SMNVEV (reference sequence). Trimming left V 5 bases short and J 0 bases short, with 11 bases between.

Sequencing was done on a sample of PBMCs or T cells enriched from blood (not recorded which). The sequence was obtained from a young man who had recovered from COVID-19. The rearrangement uses TRBV27 and TRBJ1-5; D call uncertain. CDR3 protein: CASSRSVNSNQPQHF. CDR3 in DNA: TGTGCCAGCAGTCGTTCCGTTAATAGCAATCAGCCCCAGCATTTT.